The 19 T cell receptor beta chains listed next were all sequenced from one sample in a study of blood T cell repertoires in COVID-19. Some clones are missing from TCRdb's copy, which holds only in-frame ones; the method was immunoSEQ multiplex PCR. The sample has some 150,000 clones, 75% to 85% seen once; the top ten hold approximately 5%. Sequencing was performed on peripheral blood. The receptors here all came from a woman aged 45-65 years with acute or convalescent COVID-19.

In the case of this clone: The same CDR3 arises from other DNA sequences in this sample as well. The chain couples TRBV7-9 to TRBJ1-5; 7 positions match TRBD1. This CDR3 is 14 amino acids long. Germline V gene data show CDR1 as SEHNR and CDR2 as FQNEAQ (reference sequence). Trimming at V came to 5 bases and at J to 2 bases, leaving 3 bases not matched to a gene. This CDR3 is CASSPDRGNQPQHF. For the CDR3, the DNA is TGTGCCAGCAGCCCAGACAGGGGCAATCAGCCCCAGCATTTT. Full variable domain (missing parts from reference TRBV7-9 and TRBJ1-5): DTGVSQNPRHKITKRGQNVTFRCDPISEHNRLYWYRQTLGQGPEFLTYFQNEAQLEKSRLLSDRFSAERPKGSFSTLEIQRTEQGDSAMYLCASSPDRGNQPQHFGDGTRLSIL.

This clone was counted a few times. This sequence joins TRBV10-3 and TRBJ1-4; D is uncertain. CDR1 and CDR2 (germline): ENHRY, SYGVKD. This CDR3 is 14 amino acids long. Trimming removed 10 bases from V and 1 base from J, with 13 bases in between. This CDR3 is CATLSEETNEKLFF. The CDR3 DNA reads as TGTGCCACGCTCTCTGAGGAAACTAATGAAAAACTGTTTTTT.

The gene calls are TRBV2 and TRBJ2-3; 7 positions match TRBD2. V lost 5 bases to trimming and J lost 0 bases; unmatched junction nucleotides: 11. Germline V gene data show CDR1 as SNHLY and CDR2 as FYNNEI. This CDR3 region has 17 residues. CDR3 residues: CASSRWSSGDSTDTQYF. In nucleotides, the CDR3 is TGTGCCAGCAGTCGATGGTCCAGCGGGGACAGCACAGATACGCAGTATTTT.

The chain recombines TRBV28 with TRBJ2-7, with D perhaps matching TRBD1 (6 bases). The CDR3 consists of 15 residues. Germline V lookup: CDR1 MDHEN, CDR2 SYDVKM. V dropped 3 bases and J dropped 5 bases, with 17 bases sitting between them. CDR3 in DNA: TGTGCCAGCAGTTTCGGGATGGGGACACAAAACGAGCAGTACTTC. Translating it yields CASSFGMGTQNEQYF. The full variable domain, in which reference TRBV28 and TRBJ2-7 provide the parts outside the CDR3, is DVKVTQSSRYLVKRTGEKVFLECVQDMDHENMFWYRQDPGLGLRLIYFSYDVKMKEKGDIPEGYSVSREKKERFSLILESASTNQTSMYLCASSFGMGTQNEQYFGPGTRLTVT.

The chain uses TRBV10-2 and TRBJ2-7; possible D gene TRBD1, 6 bases. Germline V gene data show CDR1 as WSHSY and CDR2 as SAAADI. The ends were cut back, 6 bases at V and 5 bases at J, with 14 bases in the middle. The CDR3 totals 13 residues. This CDR3 reads CASSPDRQHEQYF. CDR3 sequence (DNA): TGCGCCAGCAGCCCCGACAGGCAGCACGAGCAGTACTTC.

This clone has a handful of counts. The chain recombines TRBV4-2 with TRBJ1-3; D not resolved. The CDR3 consists of 16 residues. CDR1 is LGHNA and CDR2 is YNFKEQ in the germline V gene. V was clipped by 0 bases and J by 0 bases, with 9 bases between them. In DNA, the CDR3 is TGTGCCAGCAGCCAAGATAATCCAGGCTCTGGAAACACCATATATTTT. As protein: CASSQDNPGSGNTIYF.

In its sample, this clone was seen once. The chain has TRBV10-3 and TRBJ2-5, with 8 bases fitting TRBD2. The V gene's germline CDR1 is ENHRY and CDR2 SYGVKD. V trimming: 3 bases; J trimming: 4 bases; junction bases outside the gene matches: 4. This CDR3 has 14 amino acids. DNA of the CDR3: TGTGCCATCAGTGACGGGCGGGGGGCAGAGACCCAGTACTTC. Its translation: CAISDGRGAETQYF.

J is TRBJ2-1 and V is TRBV7-2; 11 bases line up with TRBD2. This CDR3 is built from 15 residues. J lost 3 bases, V lost 2 bases, and 0 bases had no gene match. Germline CDR1 and CDR2: SGHTA and FQGNSA. The CDR3 DNA sequence: TGTGCCAGCAGCTTAACTAGCGGGGGCTACAATGAGCAGTTCTTC. It yields the protein CASSLTSGGYNEQFF.

V is TRBV29-1 and J is TRBJ1-1, with 9 bases that match TRBD1. Germline V gives CDR1 SQVTM, CDR2 ANQGSEA. The J segment lost 3 bases and the V segment lost 1 base, leaving 6 bases of the junction unmatched. CDR3 length equals 15 residues. CDR3 DNA: TGCAGCGTTGAAGTTTTGGACAGGGGTTACACTGAAGCTTTCTTT. This gives the protein CSVEVLDRGYTEAFF.

The V gene is TRBV27, the J gene TRBJ2-1, with 13 bases aligning to TRBD2. This CDR3 spans 16 amino acids. CDR1 is MNHEY, CDR2 SMNVEV, per germline (reference sequence). With V trimmed by 5 bases and J by 7 bases, 8 bases remained unmatched. The CDR3 region has the DNA TGTGCCAGCAGTCGAAAAGGACTAGCGGGGGTGAATGAGCAGTTCTTC. Encoded protein: CASSRKGLAGVNEQFF.

This clone was seen once. This chain joins TRBV19 and TRBJ1-6, with TRBD1 as a possible D gene (5 bases). Looked up from germline, CDR1 is LNHDA and CDR2 is SQIVND (reference sequence). This CDR3 is 14 amino acids long. Between the trimmed V and J ends, which lost 7 bases and 9 bases, there was a span of 16 bases. In nucleotides, the CDR3 is TGTGCCAGTACTCCAGGGAGGTTGGCTTCACCCCTCCACTTT. Translation gives CASTPGRLASPLHF.

The rearrangement joins TRBV6-5 to TRBJ1-4; D is ambiguous. The V gene lost 0 bases and the J gene lost 8 bases, with 16 bases spanning the gap. Looked up from germline, CDR1 is MNHEY and CDR2 is SVGAGI. The CDR3 sequence is 16 residues long. In DNA, the CDR3 is TGTGCCAGCAGTTACTCTATCTTGACGGGGAGGGAAAAACTGTTTTTT. Translating it yields CASSYSILTGREKLFF.

V usage is TRBV7-2 and J usage is TRBJ1-2, with 10 nucleotides matching TRBD1. Germline loops: CDR1 SGHTA, CDR2 FQGNSA. V lost 3 bases, J lost 5 bases, and 6 bases stayed unmatched. The CDR3 runs 15 residues. The CDR3 DNA follows: TGTGCCAGCAGCTTCGGGACAGGGGATATGTATGGCTACACCTTC. It yields the protein CASSFGTGDMYGYTF. The full variable domain, rest sourced from reference TRBV7-2 and TRBJ1-2, is GAGVSQSPSNKVTEKGKDVELRCDPISGHTALYWYRQSLGQGLEFLIYFQGNSAPDKSGLPSDRFSAERTGGSVSTLTIQRTQQEDSAVYLCASSFGTGDMYGYTFGSGTRLTVV.

The chain recombines TRBV2 with TRBJ1-1; 8 bases fit TRBD1. The CDR3 has 16 residues. V trimming: 4 bases; J trimming: 4 bases; junction bases outside the gene matches: 11. Germline V CDR1 and CDR2: SNHLY, FYNNEI. The CDR3: CASSGEGRGRGTEAFF. The DNA for the CDR3 is TGTGCCAGCAGTGGCGAGGGCAGGGGGCGCGGCACTGAAGCTTTCTTT.

The chain joins TRBV19 to TRBJ1-3, with a possible D match to TRBD1 (6 bases). The ends were cut back, 5 bases at V and 0 bases at J, with 11 bases in the middle. Germline lookup yields CDR1 LNHDA and CDR2 SQIVND (reference sequence). This CDR3 comprises 15 residues. In DNA, the CDR3 is TGTGCCAGTAGTTCAATACAGGGCTCTGGAAACACCATATATTTT. Its translation: CASSSIQGSGNTIYF.

CDR3: CAWAQQGFYGYTF. DNA for the CDR3: TGTGCCTGGGCCCAACAGGGCTTCTATGGCTACACCTTC. The chain couples TRBV30 to TRBJ1-2; D is perhaps TRBD1 (6 bases). The germline CDR1 and CDR2 sequences are GTSNPN and SVGIG (reference sequence). The CDR3 totals 13 residues. The V end was cut by 5 bases, the J end by 4 bases, with 14 bases between. Supplemented by reference TRBV30 and TRBJ1-2, the full variable domain reads SQTIHQWPATLVQPVGSPLSLECTVEGTSNPNLYWYRQAAGRGLQLLFYSVGIGQISSEVPQNLSASRPQDRQFILSSKKLLLSDSGFYLCAWAQQGFYGYTFGSGTRLTVV.

J is TRBJ2-1 and V is TRBV5-6; 7 bases map to TRBD2. The junction had 15 bases not matched to a gene; V was cut back by 4 bases and J by 2 bases. The CDR3 spans 18 residues. Germline-derived CDR1 and CDR2 are SGHDT and YYEEEE. CDR3 sequence (DNA): TGTGCCAGCAGCCCCTTTGAGATCCTAGCGGAGACCTACAATGAGCAGTTCTTC. Amino acid sequence: CASSPFEILAETYNEQFF.

The chain links TRBV5-1 to TRBJ2-1; 7 bases line up with TRBD1. Germline values: CDR1 SGHRS, CDR2 YFSETQ. V lost 7 bases and J lost 4; bases outside the gene matches: 14. The CDR3 runs 16 residues. CDR3 protein: CASGLQGLQGYNEQFF. DNA of the CDR3: TGCGCCAGCGGCCTACAGGGGCTGCAGGGATACAATGAGCAGTTCTTC.

The gene calls are TRBV6-5 and TRBJ2-1, with 11 bases identical to TRBD2. Germline CDR1 is MNHEY and CDR2 is SVGAGI. CDR3 length equals 15 residues. V was pared by 8 bases and J by 7 bases, with 10 bases of the junction left unmatched. CDR3 nucleotide sequence: TGTGCCAGCTGGGGACTAGCGGATCCCGGGAATGAGCAGTTCTTC. Amino acids: CASWGLADPGNEQFF.